What follows are 9 T cell receptor gamma chains derived from one specimen sequenced in a study of gamma-delta T cells after stem cell transplantation. TCRdb reprocessed the RT-PCR reads through CATT. The table lists 1,000 or so gamma-chain clones, under 30% of them singletons. Sequences were obtained from gamma-delta T cells. The receptors here all came from a human donor. It is not recorded whose cells these are; they may come from a transplant donor.

This clone has only a few counts. The chain recombines TRGV9 with TRGJ1 or TRGJ2. The J gene, left out of TCRdb, was set here by checking the DNA against germline. V was pared by 3 bases and J by 3 bases, with 2 bases of the junction left unmatched. CDR3 length equals 12 residues. In germline, CDR1 is GITISATS, CDR2 ISYDGTV (reference sequence). The CDR3 protein is CALWECYYKKLF. CDR3 nucleotides: TGTGCCTTGTGGGAGTGTTATTATAAGAAACTCTTT.

V is TRGV8 and J is TRGJP2. TCRdb does not report a J gene; here it was assigned by matching the DNA to germline references. Germline CDR1 and CDR2: VENAVY and YDSYNSRV. Trimming at V came to 6 bases and at J to 9 bases, leaving 4 bases not matched to a gene. This CDR3 is 11 amino acids long. CDR3 amino acids: CATWSHWIKTF. CDR3 bases: TGTGCCACCTGGTCCCATTGGATCAAGACGTTT.

The chain couples TRGV9 to TRGJP. The J gene comes from matching the DNA to germline here; TCRdb lacks it. The CDR3 is 16 residues long. V was clipped by 3 bases and J by 6 bases; unmatched bases: 5. CDR1 GITISATS and CDR2 ISYDGTV come from the germline V gene (reference sequence). Here the CDR3 DNA reads TGTGCCTTGTGGGAGAGGGGAGAGTTGGGCAAAAAAATCAAGGTATTT. Its translation: CALWERGELGKKIKVF.

In its sample, this clone was seen a few times. TCRdb shows a much larger clone's protein in place of this DNA's translation, and the two differ at residue 4, likely through a read error; the protein shown is translated from the DNA. The CDR3 nucleotides read TGTGCCTTGCGGGAGGGATATAAGAAACTCTTT. Protein sequence: CALREGYKKLF. V gene TRGV9 combines with J gene TRGJ1 or TRGJ2. No J segment appears in TCRdb, so it was assigned here by matching the sequence to germline. Germline assignment: CDR1 GITISATS and CDR2 ISYDGTV (reference sequence). This CDR3 has 11 residues.

This clone was seen a handful of times. This chain joins TRGV3 and TRGJP1. TCRdb gives no J gene; it was assigned here by matching the DNA to germline. V lost 0 bases and J lost 9; bases outside the gene matches: 4. Germline V gene lookup returns CDR1 VTNTFY and CDR2 YDVSTARD (reference sequence). The length of the CDR3 is 13 residues. CDR3 sequence: CATWDRLSWFKIF. The CDR3 nucleotides read TGTGCCACCTGGGACAGGCTAAGTTGGTTCAAGATATTT.

Comment on this clone: A far larger clone is just one base off, so this is likely a read error. Other DNA sequences in the sample encode the same CDR3. J is TRGJ1 or TRGJ2 and V is TRGV9. No J segment appears in TCRdb, so it was assigned here by matching the sequence to germline. Germline assignment: CDR1 GITISATS and CDR2 ISYDGTV (reference sequence). The CDR3 is 11 residues long. CDR3 in DNA: TGTGCCCTGTGGGAGGGATATAAGAAACTCTTT. The encoded protein is CALWEGYKKLF.

Concerning this clone: Other DNA sequences from this sample encode an identical CDR3 as well. This chain uses TRGV2 with TRGJP1. In the absence of a J gene in TCRdb, the DNA was matched to germline to assign it here. Unmatched junction bases numbered 7, after V lost 0 bases and J lost 12 bases. The CDR3 totals 13 residues. Germline V gene lookup returns CDR1 EGSNGY and CDR2 YDSYNSKV. The CDR3 DNA is TGTGCCACCTGGGACGGGCTCTCCAGGTTCAAGATATTT. Translation: CATWDGLSRFKIF.

For the V gene the call is TRGV4; the J gene has no call. There are 9 residues in the CDR3. Germline V lookup: CDR1 EGSTGY, CDR2 YDSYTSSV. The DNA of the CDR3 is TGTGCCACCTGGATCGACAAAATCTTT. Translated, it gives CATWIDKIF.

By its share, this clone is medium-sized (0.01 to 0.1%). At the DNA level, this CDR3 is encoded by other sequences in the same sample as well. V usage is TRGV4 and J usage is TRGJ1 or TRGJ2. TCRdb lists no J gene, so it was determined here by aligning the DNA to germline. The germline V gene has CDR1 EGSTGY and CDR2 YDSYTSSV. V trimming: 3 bases; J trimming: 1 base; junction bases outside the gene matches: 3. The CDR3 runs to 13 residues. The CDR3 region is CATWDLNYYKKLF. In DNA form, the CDR3 reads TGTGCCACCTGGGATTTAAATTATTATAAGAAACTCTTT.